One TCR beta chain is described in this entry. What it binds is unknown. The entry originates in a study of cytomegalovirus exposure and HLA in healthy donors. Overall study results and limits: With DRB1 most and HLA-C fewest, TCR association rates differed between HLA loci in a later analysis.

Per germline, CDR1 SGDLS and CDR2 YYNGEE. This CDR3 spans 14 amino acids. Trimming stripped 1 base from V and 1 base from J, with 6 bases between. The PCR contained 60 Vbeta and 13 Jbeta primers. Here immunoSEQ multiplex PCR was the method, and the copy in TCRdb shows in-frame clones only, minus some. The data contain 250,000 or so clones, around 90% of them singletons. The clonotype was recovered from a girl aged 2 to 9 in good health and CMV-seronegative. The J gene is TRBJ1-3, the V gene TRBV9; D unclear. Sequencing was done on a sample of PBMCs. This CDR3 reads CASSVQESGNTIYF. The CDR3 nucleotides are TGTGCCAGCAGCGTACAGGAATCTGGAAACACCATATATTTT.